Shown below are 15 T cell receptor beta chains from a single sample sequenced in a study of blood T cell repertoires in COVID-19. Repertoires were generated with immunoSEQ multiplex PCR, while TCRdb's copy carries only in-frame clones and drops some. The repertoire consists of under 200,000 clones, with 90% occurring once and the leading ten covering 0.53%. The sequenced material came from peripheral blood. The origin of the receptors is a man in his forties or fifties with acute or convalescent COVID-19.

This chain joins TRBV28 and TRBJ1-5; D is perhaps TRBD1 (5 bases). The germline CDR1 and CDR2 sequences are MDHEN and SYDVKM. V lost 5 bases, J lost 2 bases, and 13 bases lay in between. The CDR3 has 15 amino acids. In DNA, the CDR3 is TGTGCCAGCAGTCCTCGGACATCGGGCAATCAGCCCCAGCATTTT. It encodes CASSPRTSGNQPQHF.

The CDR3 nucleotides read TGCAGCGTTGAAGAAGTCGGCAGGGTAGAGACCCAGTACTTC. It is translated as CSVEEVGRVETQYF. V usage is TRBV29-1 and J usage is TRBJ2-5, with D perhaps TRBD1 (5 bases). In germline, CDR1 is SQVTM, CDR2 ANQGSEA. The length of the CDR3 is 14 residues. Trimming removed 0 bases from V and 4 bases from J, with 12 bases in between. The variable domain in full, with the rest retrieved from reference TRBV29-1 and TRBJ2-5, is SAVISQKPSRDICQRGTSLTIQCQVDSQVTMMFWYRQQPGQSLTLIATANQGSEATYESGFVIDKFPISRPNLTFSTLTVSNMSPEDSSIYLCSVEEVGRVETQYFGPGTRLLVL.

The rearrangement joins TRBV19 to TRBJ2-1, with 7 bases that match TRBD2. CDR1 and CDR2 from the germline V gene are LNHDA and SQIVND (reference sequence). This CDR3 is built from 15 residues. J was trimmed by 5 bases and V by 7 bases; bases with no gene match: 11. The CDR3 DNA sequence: TGTGCCAGTATGGCGGGAGCGTCTGGGGACAATGAGCAGTTCTTC. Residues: CASMAGASGDNEQFF. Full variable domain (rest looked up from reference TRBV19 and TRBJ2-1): DGGITQSPKYLFRKEGQNVTLSCEQNLNHDAMYWYRQDPGQGLRLIYYSQIVNDFQKGDIAEGYSVSREKKESFPLTVTSAQKNPTAFYLCASMAGASGDNEQFFGPGTRLTVL.

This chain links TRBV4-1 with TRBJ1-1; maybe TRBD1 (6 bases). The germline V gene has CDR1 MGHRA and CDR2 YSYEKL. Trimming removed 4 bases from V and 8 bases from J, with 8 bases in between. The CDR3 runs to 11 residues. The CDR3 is CASSLGAEAFF. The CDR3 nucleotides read TGCGCCAGCAGCCTGGGGGCGGAAGCTTTCTTT.

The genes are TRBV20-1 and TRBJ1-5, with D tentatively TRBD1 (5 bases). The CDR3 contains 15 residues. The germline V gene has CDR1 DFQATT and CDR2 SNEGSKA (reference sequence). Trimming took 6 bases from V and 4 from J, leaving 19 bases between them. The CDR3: CSASTSGQRNQPQHF. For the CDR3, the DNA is TGCAGTGCCAGTACGTCAGGGCAGAGAAATCAGCCCCAGCATTTT.

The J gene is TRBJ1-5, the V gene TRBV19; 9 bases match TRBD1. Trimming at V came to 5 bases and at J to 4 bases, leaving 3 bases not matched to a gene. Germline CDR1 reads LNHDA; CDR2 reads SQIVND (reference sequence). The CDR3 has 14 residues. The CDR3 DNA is TGTGCCAGTAGTGCGACAGGGGGAAATCAGCCCCAGCATTTT. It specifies CASSATGGNQPQHF.

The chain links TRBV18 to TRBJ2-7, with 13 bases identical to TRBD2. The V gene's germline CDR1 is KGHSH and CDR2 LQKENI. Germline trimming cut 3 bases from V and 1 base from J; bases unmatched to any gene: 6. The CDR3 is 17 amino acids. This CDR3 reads CASSPGLAGIQSYEQYV. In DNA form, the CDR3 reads TGTGCCAGCTCACCGGGACTAGCGGGGATTCAATCCTACGAGCAGTACGTC.

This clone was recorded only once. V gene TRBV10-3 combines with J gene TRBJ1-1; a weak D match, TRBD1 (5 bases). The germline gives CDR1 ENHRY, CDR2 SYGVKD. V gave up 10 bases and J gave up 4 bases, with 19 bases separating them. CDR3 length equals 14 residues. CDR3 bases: TGTGCCACCGACTCTATACCCGGGGGCACTGAAGCTTTCTTT. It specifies CATDSIPGGTEAFF.

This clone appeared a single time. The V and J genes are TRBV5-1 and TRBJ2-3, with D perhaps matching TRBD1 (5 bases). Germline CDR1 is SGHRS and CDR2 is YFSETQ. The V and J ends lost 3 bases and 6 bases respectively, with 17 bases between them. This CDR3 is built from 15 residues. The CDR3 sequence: CASSYGQAYVDTQYF. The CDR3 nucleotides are TGCGCCAGCAGCTACGGACAAGCCTACGTGGATACGCAGTATTTT.

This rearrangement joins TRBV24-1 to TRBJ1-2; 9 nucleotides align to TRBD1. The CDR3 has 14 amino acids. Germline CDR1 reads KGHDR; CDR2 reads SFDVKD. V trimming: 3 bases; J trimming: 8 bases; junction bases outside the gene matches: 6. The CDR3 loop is CATSDTGTGSGYTF. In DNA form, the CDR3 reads TGTGCCACCAGTGATACCGGGACAGGGTCCGGCTACACCTTC.

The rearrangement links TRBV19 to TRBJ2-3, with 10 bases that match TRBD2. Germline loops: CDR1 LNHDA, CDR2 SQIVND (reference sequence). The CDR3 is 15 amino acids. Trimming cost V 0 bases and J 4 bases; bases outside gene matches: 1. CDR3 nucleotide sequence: TGTGCCAGTAGTATAGAGAGCGGGAGGGCAGATACGCAGTATTTT. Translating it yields CASSIESGRADTQYF.

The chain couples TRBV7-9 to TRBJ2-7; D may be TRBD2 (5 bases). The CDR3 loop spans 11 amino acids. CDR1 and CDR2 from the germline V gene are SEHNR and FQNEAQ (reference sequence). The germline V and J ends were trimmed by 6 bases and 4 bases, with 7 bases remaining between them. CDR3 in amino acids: CASRGEYEQYF. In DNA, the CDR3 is TGTGCCAGCAGGGGAGAATACGAGCAGTACTTC.

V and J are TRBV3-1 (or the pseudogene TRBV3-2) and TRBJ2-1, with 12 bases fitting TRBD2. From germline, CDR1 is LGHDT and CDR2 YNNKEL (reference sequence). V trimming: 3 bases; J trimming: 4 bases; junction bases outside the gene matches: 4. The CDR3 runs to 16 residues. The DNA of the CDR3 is TGTGCCAGCAGCCATCCCCTAGCGGGAGGGTACAATGAGCAGTTCTTC. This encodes CASSHPLAGGYNEQFF.

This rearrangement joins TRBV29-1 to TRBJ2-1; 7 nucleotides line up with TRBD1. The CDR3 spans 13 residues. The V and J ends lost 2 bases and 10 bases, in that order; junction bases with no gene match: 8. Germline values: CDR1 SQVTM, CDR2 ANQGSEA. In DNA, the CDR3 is TGCAGCGTTGAAAGTCAGGGGGTCAACGAGCAGTTCTTC. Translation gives CSVESQGVNEQFF.

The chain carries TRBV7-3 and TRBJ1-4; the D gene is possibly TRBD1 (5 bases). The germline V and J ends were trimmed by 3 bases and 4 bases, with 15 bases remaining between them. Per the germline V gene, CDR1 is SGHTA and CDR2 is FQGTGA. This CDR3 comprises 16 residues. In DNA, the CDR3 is TGTGCCAGCAGCTTTGACAGACTGGGGATTAATGAAAAACTGTTTTTT. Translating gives CASSFDRLGINEKLFF.